The rows below give T cell receptor beta chains drawn from one sample of a study of shared clonotypes between healthy human individuals. The protocol was immunoSEQ multiplex PCR, while the TCRdb copy is restricted to in-frame clones and leaves out a portion. The repertoire holds approximately 2,300,000 clones, about 90% seen once, with 0.37% in the top ten. The sequenced sample consisted of naive CD4+ T cells from PBMCs. The receptors were gathered from a man in his late teens or twenties in good health. Some clones in this sample may be carry-over from other donors' samples. Each CDR3 is given with its conserved first and last residue. D genes are given only for firm matches. Rows may omit the clone size; those that give it use once, few, many or a size class.

d_call: TRBD1; clone_size: once; v_call: TRBV18; j_call: TRBJ1-1; cdr3_nt: TGTGCCAGCTCACTCTCCACAGGGGGCAAGACTGAAGCTTTCTTT; cdr3_aa: CASSLSTGGKTEAFF
d_call: .; clone_size: .; v_call: TRBV13; j_call: TRBJ1-2; cdr3_nt: TGTGCCAGCAGCGACCTCAGGGTGAGTGGCTACACCTTC; cdr3_aa: CASSDLRVSGYTF
d_call: TRBD1; clone_size: .; v_call: TRBV18; j_call: TRBJ1-3; cdr3_nt: TGTGCCAGCTCCCCCAGGGGGCTCCCTGGAAACACCATATATTTT; cdr3_aa: CASSPRGLPGNTIYF
d_call: TRBD2; clone_size: .; v_call: TRBV5-6; j_call: TRBJ2-7; cdr3_nt: TGTGCCGGTAAGACTAGCGGGACTGGTGAGCAGTACTTC; cdr3_aa: CAGKTSGTGEQYF
d_call: TRBD2; clone_size: .; v_call: TRBV28; j_call: TRBJ2-1; cdr3_nt: TGTGCCAGCAGTTTAAATTTAGGGCTAGCGGTGGGGGATGAGCAGTTCTTC; cdr3_aa: CASSLNLGLAVGDEQFF
d_call: TRBD1; clone_size: .; v_call: TRBV28; j_call: TRBJ1-4; cdr3_nt: TGTGCCAGCAGTCTAGCGACAGGGACGGGTGAAAAACTGTTTTTT; cdr3_aa: CASSLATGTGEKLFF
d_call: .; clone_size: .; v_call: TRBV28; j_call: TRBJ2-3; cdr3_nt: TGTGCCAGCAGTTTCCCCTGGGGCAGCACAGATACGCAGTATTTT; cdr3_aa: CASSFPWGSTDTQYF
d_call: TRBD2; clone_size: once; v_call: TRBV7-9; j_call: TRBJ2-1; cdr3_nt: TGTGCCAGCAGCTTACCAATGGGGAGGGCCTATTCGAATGAGCAGTTCTTC; cdr3_aa: CASSLPMGRAYSNEQFF
d_call: TRBD2; clone_size: .; v_call: TRBV7-2; j_call: TRBJ2-1; cdr3_nt: TGTGCCAGCAGCCCCGGGAGCGGGGGCTACAATGAGCAGTTCTTC; cdr3_aa: CASSPGSGGYNEQFF
d_call: .; clone_size: .; v_call: TRBV4-1; j_call: TRBJ2-5; cdr3_nt: TGCGCCAGCAGCCAAGCTTACCAAGAGACCCAGTACTTC; cdr3_aa: CASSQAYQETQYF
d_call: .; clone_size: .; v_call: TRBV11-2; j_call: TRBJ1-2; cdr3_nt: TGTGCCAGCAGCTCCCTCCGGGACACCTATGGCTACACCTTC; cdr3_aa: CASSSLRDTYGYTF
d_call: TRBD2; clone_size: once; v_call: TRBV29-1; j_call: TRBJ2-5; cdr3_nt: TGCAGTACCATCCCAGCGGGAGGGAGAAGAGAGACCCAGTACTTC; cdr3_aa: CSTIPAGGRRETQYF
d_call: TRBD2; clone_size: .; v_call: TRBV5-1; j_call: TRBJ2-5; cdr3_nt: TGCGCCAGCAGCCCTTCGGGACTAGCGGGAAGTGAGACCCAGTACTTC; cdr3_aa: CASSPSGLAGSETQYF
d_call: TRBD1; clone_size: once; v_call: TRBV2; j_call: TRBJ2-6; cdr3_nt: TGTGCCAGCAGACCTGGACAGGGTATGGAGGGGGCCAACGTCCTGACTTTC; cdr3_aa: CASRPGQGMEGANVLTF